The 5 T cell receptor beta chains listed next were all sequenced from one sample in a study of shared clonotypes between healthy human individuals (dated by TCRdb to about 2020). The library was made by the immunoSEQ multiplex PCR assay. TCRdb obtained this table from immuneACCESS and retained in-frame rearrangements with V and J assigned. These tables miss some clones; where compared with another copy, unresolved V genes account for less than half of the shortfall, and the remainder is unexplained. The sample table lists 1 million to 1.2 million clones, approximately 75% of them with a count of one. The ten largest clonotypes hold 0.7% to 0.95% of the sample. The sequenced sample was memory CD4+ T cells from PBMCs. Per the publication, the cell subset or site label means: CD45RA-negative fraction. The source of these receptors is a man younger than 35 in good health. Some clones in this sample may be carry-over from other donors' samples.

This CDR3 reads CASSESIFPGELFF. The CDR3 DNA is TGCGCCAGCAGTGAGTCGATATTTCCCGGGGAGCTGTTTTTT. The V gene is TRBV10-1, the J gene TRBJ2-2; D is undetermined. The germline V gene encodes CDR1 WNHNN and CDR2 SYGVQD (reference sequence). CDR3 length equals 14 residues. The V and J ends lost 0 bases and 6 bases respectively, with 8 bases between them.

The chain carries TRBV11-3 and TRBJ2-1; 7 nucleotides align to TRBD1. This CDR3 has 14 residues. With 6 bases clipped from V and 4 bases from J, the junction kept 6 bases outside the gene matches. Germline loops: CDR1 SGHNT, CDR2 YENEEA. The CDR3 region has the DNA TGTGCCAGCAGTTTTACAGGGGCGTACAATGAGCAGTTCTTC. Its translation: CASSFTGAYNEQFF.

The genes are TRBV5-4 and TRBJ1-3; 7 bases are shared with TRBD1. Losses at the gene ends were 4 bases for V and 0 bases for J; bases not matched to a gene: 4. Germline CDR1 and CDR2: SGHNT and YYREEE (reference sequence). The CDR3 is 15 residues long. The CDR3 loop is CASSQGQSSGNTIYF. In DNA, the CDR3 is TGTGCCAGCAGCCAGGGACAGAGCTCTGGAAACACCATATATTTT.

The chain employs TRBV28 and TRBJ2-3; D may be TRBD1 (6 bases). V was cut by 5 bases and J by 4 bases, with 16 bases left in between. There are 15 residues in the CDR3. Germline CDR1 reads MDHEN; CDR2 reads SYDVKM. CDR3 nucleotide sequence: TGTGCCAGCAGTCCCGGGACAAGTTTCGCAGATACGCAGTATTTT. Encoded protein: CASSPGTSFADTQYF. The variable domain in full, completed from reference TRBV28 and TRBJ2-3, reads DVKVTQSSRYLVKRTGEKVFLECVQDMDHENMFWYRQDPGLGLRLIYFSYDVKMKEKGDIPEGYSVSREKKERFSLILESASTNQTSMYLCASSPGTSFADTQYFGPGTRLTVL.

V usage is TRBV5-1 and J usage is TRBJ2-1; 8 nucleotides agree with TRBD1. CDR3 length: 15 residues. V gave up 3 bases and J gave up 10 bases; unmatched junction bases: 12. Germline CDR1 is SGHRS and CDR2 is YFSETQ. The CDR3 region has the DNA TGCGCCAGCAGCTGGGAGAGGACAGGGAACGGAGAGCAGTTCTTC. Translated, it gives CASSWERTGNGEQFF.